A single sample is the source of the 7 T cell receptor beta chains below, sequenced in a study of blood T cell repertoires in COVID-19. The assay was immunoSEQ multiplex PCR, and TCRdb's table has in-frame clones only and misses some. The top ten clones hold 2.6% of a sample with roughly 70,000 clones, approximately 90% of them seen once. The specimen was peripheral blood. Every receptor here comes from a man aged 50 or older with COVID-19, enrolled during active disease.

This rearrangement joins TRBV7-2 to TRBJ2-2; maybe TRBD2 (5 bases). V lost 3 bases and J 7 bases, leaving 15 bases between the germline ends. CDR1 is SGHTA and CDR2 is FQGNSA in the germline V gene. The CDR3 sequence is 15 residues long. The CDR3 region is CASSLRGLSGGELFF. The CDR3 DNA reads as TGTGCCAGCAGCTTGAGAGGGTTAAGTGGCGGGGAGCTGTTTTTT.

Here the CDR3 reads CASRGQVYGYTF. CDR3 sequence (DNA): TGTGCCAGCAGGGGACAGGTTTATGGCTACACCTTC. The rearrangement uses TRBV2 and TRBJ1-2; 8 bases map to TRBD1. CDR3 length equals 12 residues. Germline V gene lookup returns CDR1 SNHLY and CDR2 FYNNEI. V was pared by 6 bases and J by 5 bases, with 2 bases of the junction left unmatched.

V gene TRBV7-2 combines with J gene TRBJ2-1; D perhaps matches TRBD2 (6 bases). With 5 bases removed from V and 7 bases from J, the gap between germline ends came to 15 bases. The germline gives CDR1 SGHTA, CDR2 FQGNSA. There are 14 residues in the CDR3. CDR3: CASSLLSGGNEQFF. As DNA, the CDR3 is TGTGCCAGCAGCCTTCTTAGCGGAGGAAATGAGCAGTTCTTC. Supplemented by reference TRBV7-2 and TRBJ2-1, the full variable domain reads GAGVSQSPSNKVTEKGKDVELRCDPISGHTALYWYRQSLGQGLEFLIYFQGNSAPDKSGLPSDRFSAERTGGSVSTLTIQRTQQEDSAVYLCASSLLSGGNEQFFGPGTRLTVL.

V usage is TRBV20-1 and J usage is TRBJ1-4, with D possibly matching TRBD1 (5 bases). CDR3 length: 14 amino acids. Between the trimmed V and J ends, which lost 3 bases and 7 bases, there was a span of 15 bases. Germline V gene lookup returns CDR1 DFQATT and CDR2 SNEGSKA (reference sequence). CDR3 DNA sequence: TGCAGTGCTAGTAATGGGGGGTGGGGTGAAAAACTGTTTTTT. Amino acid sequence: CSASNGGWGEKLFF.

The V call is TRBV3-1 (or the pseudogene TRBV3-2), the J call TRBJ2-7; possibly TRBD2 for D (6 bases). With 4 bases removed from V and 7 bases from J, the gap between germline ends came to 17 bases. The germline V gene has CDR1 LGHDT and CDR2 YNNKEL (reference sequence). There are 14 residues in the CDR3. CDR3 bases: TGTGCCAGCAGCCCCAAAGGAGGGCCGGGGGAGCAGTACTTC. Residues: CASSPKGGPGEQYF.

The chain is built from TRBV5-1 and TRBJ1-1, with TRBD1 as a possible D gene (5 bases). CDR1 SGHRS and CDR2 YFSETQ come from the germline V gene. The CDR3 runs 15 residues. Trimming shortened V by 3 bases and J by 2 bases, and 14 bases separated the two germline ends. The CDR3 sequence: CASSSAGQSNTEAFF. In DNA, the CDR3 is TGCGCCAGCAGCTCGGCCGGACAATCCAACACTGAAGCTTTCTTT.

Here the CDR3 DNA reads TGTGCCAGTAGTAAAGGGACAGCTAAAGAGACCCAGTACTTC. This translates into CASSKGTAKETQYF. The chain recombines TRBV19 with TRBJ2-5, with 7 bases identical to TRBD1. With 4 bases clipped from V and 3 bases from J, the junction kept 5 bases outside the gene matches. The CDR3 runs 14 residues. The germline CDR1 and CDR2 sequences are LNHDA and SQIVND (reference sequence).